The text below deals with one TCR beta chain. The data were produced by immunoSEQ multiplex PCR, yet TCRdb's version contains in-frame clones alone and is incomplete. This table holds approximately 30,000 clones, 88% found once. The source of the sample is a study of T cell changes during pregnancy in multiple sclerosis. In germline, CDR1 is PRHDT, CDR2 FYEKMQ (reference sequence). After removal of 6 bases from V and 14 bases from J, the junction contained 18 bases not matched to a gene. The CDR3 totals 15 residues. The sequencing here drew on CD8+ T cells from peripheral blood mononuclear cells, taken in the second trimester of pregnancy. The J gene is TRBJ2-1, the V gene TRBV13, with 8 nucleotides matching TRBD1. This TCR was recovered from a female donor with multiple sclerosis, enrolled in a pregnancy study. The CDR3 loop reads CASRIRGQVGNREFF. Written as DNA, the CDR3 is TGTGCCAGCAGAATCAGGGGACAGGTCGGTAATCGGGAGTTCTTC. The entire variable domain, with the rest obtained from reference TRBV13 and TRBJ2-1, is as follows: AAGVIQSPRHLIKEKRETATLKCYPIPRHDTVYWYQQGPGQDPQFLISFYEKMQSDKGSIPDRFSAQQFSDYHSELNMSSLELGDSALYFCASRIRGQVGNREFFGPGTRLTVL.